This TCR beta chain was sequenced in a study of patients and donors after allogeneic stem cell transplantation. The CDR3 totals 15 residues. V was clipped by 6 bases and J by 0 bases, with 11 bases between them. Germline V gives CDR1 MNHEY, CDR2 SVGAGI. One entry per CDR3 protein, called by TCRdb with MiXCR from the RT-PCR reads. The data hold some 160,000 distinct CDR3 sequences, with approximately 22% observed a single time. The sequence was obtained from a human donor who was either an allogeneic HSCT recipient or a stem cell or donor lymphocyte infusion donor (not recorded which). It is not recorded whose cells these are; they may come from a transplant donor. The V gene is TRBV6-5, the J gene TRBJ2-2; no reliable D call. The sequenced material came from blood, either unsorted or a sorted T cell fraction (not recorded which). Here the CDR3 DNA reads TGTGCCAGCAGGGTCGATATATCGAACACCGGGGAGCTGTTTTTT. Translated: CASRVDISNTGELFF.